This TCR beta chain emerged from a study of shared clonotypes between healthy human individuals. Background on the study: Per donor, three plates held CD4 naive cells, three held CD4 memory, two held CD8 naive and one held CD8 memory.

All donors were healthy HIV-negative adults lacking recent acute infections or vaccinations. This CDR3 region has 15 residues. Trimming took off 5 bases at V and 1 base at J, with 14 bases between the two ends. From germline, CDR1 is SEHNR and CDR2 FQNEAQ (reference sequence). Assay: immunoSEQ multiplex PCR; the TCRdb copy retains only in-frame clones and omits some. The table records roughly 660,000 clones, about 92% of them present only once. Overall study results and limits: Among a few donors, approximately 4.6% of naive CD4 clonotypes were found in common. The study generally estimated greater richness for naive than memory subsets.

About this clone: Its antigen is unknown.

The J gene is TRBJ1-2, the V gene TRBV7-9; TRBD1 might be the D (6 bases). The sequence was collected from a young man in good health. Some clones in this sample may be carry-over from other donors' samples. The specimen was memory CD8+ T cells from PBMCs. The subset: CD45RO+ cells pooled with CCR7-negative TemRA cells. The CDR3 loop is CASSDRTVRNYGYTF. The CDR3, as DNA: TGTGCCAGCAGCGACCGGACAGTACGTAACTATGGCTACACCTTC.